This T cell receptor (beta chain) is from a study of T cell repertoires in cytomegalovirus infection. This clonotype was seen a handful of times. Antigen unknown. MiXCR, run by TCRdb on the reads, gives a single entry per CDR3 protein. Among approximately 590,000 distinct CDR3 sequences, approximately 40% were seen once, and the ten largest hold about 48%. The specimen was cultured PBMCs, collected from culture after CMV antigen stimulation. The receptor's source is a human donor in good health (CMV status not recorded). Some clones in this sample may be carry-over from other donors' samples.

CDR3 region: CSARAVGQEKYSNQPQHF. The CDR3 bases are TGCAGTGCTAGAGCTGTGGGACAGGAGAAATATAGCAATCAGCCCCAGCATTTT. The chain recombines TRBV20-1 with TRBJ1-5; 8 bases fit TRBD1. The length of the CDR3 is 18 residues. The V gene's germline CDR1 is DFQATT and CDR2 SNEGSKA (reference sequence). The J segment lost 0 bases and the V segment lost 1 base, leaving 11 bases of the junction unmatched.